Listed here are 13 T cell receptor beta chains from one sample, sequenced in a study of cytomegalovirus exposure and HLA in healthy donors. With 60 Vbeta and 13 Jbeta primers, the PCR was carried out. TCRdb's copy holds only in-frame clones and misses some; the assay was immunoSEQ multiplex PCR. The repertoire includes about 130,000 clones, roughly 75% of them detected once, and around 5% sits in the top ten. What was sequenced was PBMCs. Source of these receptors: a man aged 30 to 39 in good health and CMV-seronegative.

The CDR3 DNA sequence: TGTGCCAGCAGTTACTATGGCAGGGGCTATGGCTACACCTTC. It translates to CASSYYGRGYGYTF. The rearrangement uses TRBV6-5 and TRBJ1-2; D might be TRBD1 (6 bases). Trimming left V 1 base short and J 4 bases short, with 10 bases between. The germline CDR1 and CDR2 sequences are MNHEY and SVGAGI. The length of the CDR3 is 14 residues.

A single count supports this clone. The chain uses TRBV4-2 and TRBJ2-7; 9 bases fit TRBD1. CDR1 LGHNA and CDR2 YNFKEQ come from the germline V gene. The V gene end was trimmed by 2 bases and the J gene end by 5 bases; junction bases not matched to a gene: 1. CDR3 length equals 13 residues. The CDR3 DNA reads TGTGCCAGCAGCCAACGGACAGGGGACGAGCAGTACTTC. Its translation: CASSQRTGDEQYF.

The gene calls are TRBV25-1 and TRBJ2-1; 9 bases are shared with TRBD1. CDR1 is MGHDK, CDR2 SYGVNS, per germline. Unmatched junction bases numbered 7, after V lost 5 bases and J lost 8 bases. The CDR3 has 14 residues. The CDR3 reads CASSSGQGVDEQFF. CDR3 DNA sequence: TGTGCCAGCAGTTCGGGACAGGGAGTCGATGAGCAGTTCTTC. The whole variable domain, remainder taken from reference TRBV25-1 and TRBJ2-1, is EADIYQTPRYLVIGTGKKITLECSQTMGHDKMYWYQQDPGMELHLIHYSYGVNSTEKGDLSSESTVSRIRTEHFPLTLESARPSHTSQYLCASSSGQGVDEQFFGPGTRLTVL.

CDR3 sequence (DNA): TGTGCCAGCAGCGCGAGGGACAGGGGGCGCGGTGGCTACACCTTC. Translated: CASSARDRGRGGYTF. The rearrangement uses TRBV7-2 and TRBJ1-2; 12 bases match TRBD1. The CDR3 is 15 amino acids. The germline V gene encodes CDR1 SGHTA and CDR2 FQGNSA. J lost 7 bases, V lost 5 bases, and 8 bases had no gene match.

V usage is TRBV21-1 and J usage is TRBJ1-5; the table names TRBD1, a call not compared with the DNA. TRBV21-1 is a documented pseudogene. CDR3 length equals 16 residues. CDR3 nucleotides: TGTGCCAGCAGCAAAGACCGTGAGAGGGGGAATCAGCCCCAGCATTTT. It translates to CASSKDRERGNQPQHF.

This clone was observed a single time. The V and J genes are TRBV18 and TRBJ2-1, with TRBD1 identical over 8 bases. The CDR3 length is 17 residues. V gave up 4 bases and J gave up 9 bases; unmatched junction bases: 17. From germline, CDR1 is KGHSH and CDR2 LQKENI. CDR3 residues: CASSRRIVGAGGIEQFF. CDR3 nucleotide sequence: TGTGCCAGCTCACGTCGTATTGTCGGCGCAGGGGGCATTGAGCAGTTCTTC.

This clone was observed once. This chain connects TRBV4-3 to TRBJ2-1, with 13 bases that match TRBD2. After removal of 5 bases from V and 7 bases from J, the junction contained 8 bases not matched to a gene. The length of the CDR3 is 16 residues. CDR1 is LGHNA, CDR2 YSLEER, per germline. CDR3 in DNA: TGCGCCAGCAGCGCCCGACTAGCGGGAGGTGGGAATGAGCAGTTCTTC. It yields the protein CASSARLAGGGNEQFF.

CDR3 coding DNA: TGTGCCAGCACGATACAGGGGGTGGGGCATGAGCAGTTCTTC. It is translated as CASTIQGVGHEQFF. This rearrangement joins TRBV2 to TRBJ2-1; 8 bases agree with TRBD1. Trimming at V came to 7 bases and at J to 8 bases, leaving 10 bases not matched to a gene. Per the germline V gene, CDR1 is SNHLY and CDR2 is FYNNEI. The CDR3 has 14 residues. The full variable domain, rest sourced from reference TRBV2 and TRBJ2-1, is EPEVTQTPSHQVTQMGQEVILRCVPISNHLYFYWYRQILGQKVEFLVSFYNNEISEKSEIFDDQFSVERPDGSNFTLKIRSTKLEDSAMYFCASTIQGVGHEQFFGPGTRLTVL.

V usage is TRBV6-6 and J usage is TRBJ2-3; TRBD1 agrees at 11 bases. Germline V gives CDR1 MNHNY, CDR2 SVGAGI (reference sequence). Trimming removed 5 bases from V and 3 bases from J; junction bases left unmatched: 7. This CDR3 is built from 16 residues. As DNA, the CDR3 is TGTGCCAGCAGTCCTCCCGGGACAGGGGGGACAGATACGCAGTATTTT. This gives the protein CASSPPGTGGTDTQYF.

This clone occurred many times. The chain uses TRBV4-2 and TRBJ1-1, with a possible D match to TRBD1 (5 bases). Trimming left V 0 bases short and J 4 bases short, with 15 bases between. From germline, CDR1 is LGHNA and CDR2 YNFKEQ. This CDR3 is built from 16 residues. Here the CDR3 reads CASSQDGEGPGTEAFF. The CDR3 DNA is TGTGCCAGCAGCCAAGATGGGGAGGGGCCGGGCACTGAAGCTTTCTTT.

This clone was seen a handful of times. The V and J genes are TRBV28 and TRBJ1-1, with 8 bases aligning to TRBD1. The length of the CDR3 is 14 residues. Losses at the gene ends were 3 bases for V and 5 bases for J; bases not matched to a gene: 5. Germline V gene lookup returns CDR1 MDHEN and CDR2 SYDVKM. The CDR3: CASSFAGGYTEAFF. CDR3 DNA sequence: TGTGCCAGCAGTTTCGCAGGGGGCTATACTGAAGCTTTCTTT.

This clone was counted a single time. The chain couples TRBV27 to TRBJ1-5; 8 nucleotides align to TRBD1. This CDR3 has 20 residues. V dropped 5 bases and J dropped 2; count of bases not matched to a gene: 20. Per the germline V gene, CDR1 is MNHEY and CDR2 is SMNVEV (reference sequence). The CDR3 nucleotides are TGTGCCAGCAGTCCGGCGGGACAGGAAAGGGTCCTCAACGGCAATCAGCCCCAGCATTTT. Its protein is CASSPAGQERVLNGNQPQHF.

The gene calls are TRBV4-1 and TRBJ2-4; 7 bases align to TRBD2. The length of the CDR3 is 17 residues. Trimming cost V 1 base and J 0 bases; bases outside gene matches: 6. From germline, CDR1 is MGHRA and CDR2 YSYEKL. CDR3 residues: CASSQGGGSLAKNIQYF. The CDR3 DNA follows: TGCGCCAGCAGCCAAGGGGGGGGATCCCTAGCCAAAAACATTCAGTACTTC.